This T cell receptor beta chain was identified during a study of a mutant IDH1 vaccine in newly diagnosed glioma. Turning to the study itself: There were roughly 62% males and approximately 38% females among treated patients, whose mean age was approximately 41 years. Patients got radiotherapy, temozolomide, or both beforehand, and most got both. The study, taken as a whole, reports: Whatever changes occurred in top peripheral T cell clonotypes seemed unrelated to pseudoprogression. Patients showed vaccine-induced immune responses at a rate of roughly 93%.

Here immunoSEQ multiplex PCR was the method, and the copy in TCRdb shows in-frame clones only, minus some. The top ten hold around 8.4% of the sample, which has approximately 70,000 clones, 70% to 80% seen once. Sample time point: baseline, week 1 (first vaccination visit). The treatment was: pre-vaccination baseline after standard-of-care therapy. The CDR3 is 13 amino acids. In germline, CDR1 is SGHDN, CDR2 FVKESK. Details on this clone: Its specificity is not known. An end of the junction does not agree with germline; a read error may underlie this.

The sample in question was PBMCs, obtained from a glioma patient treated with radiotherapy, temozolomide or both. The TCR sequence derives from a man between 50 and 59 years old with glioma. The chain links TRBV14 to TRBJ2-7; the D gene is possibly TRBD1 (6 bases). The CDR3 protein is CASSQELTGHKDF. CDR3 DNA: TGTGCCAGCAGCCAAGAATTAACGGGACACAAAGACTTC.